These T cell receptor beta chains were read from a single sample in a study of siplizumab effects on memory and regulatory T cells. TCRdb's copy holds only in-frame clones and misses some; the assay was immunoSEQ multiplex PCR. The sample lists about 56,000 clones; around 97% were seen once. What was sequenced was naive CD8+ T cells sorted from blood. The receptors were gathered from a human donor in good health. CDR3s include the opening cysteine and the closing phenylalanine or tryptophan. Fields, in order: clone size, V gene, D gene, J gene, CDR3 protein, CDR3 DNA. D genes are given only for firm matches. The size field is filled for only some rows; it gives once, few, many or a size class.

>few|TRBV9|-|TRBJ2-7
CASSVVSRGGEQYF
TGTGCCAGCAGCGTAGTAAGTAGGGGGGGCGAGCAGTACTTC
>-|TRBV27|-|TRBJ2-1
CASGQGGQFF
TGTGCCAGCGGGCAGGGCGGGCAGTTCTTC
>once|TRBV4-2|-|TRBJ2-7
CASSQGDGVEQYF
TGTGCCAGCAGCCAAGGGGACGGCGTCGAGCAGTACTTC
>-|TRBV29-1|TRBD1|TRBJ2-1
CSVSGTGIYNEQFF
TGCAGCGTATCCGGGACAGGGATCTACAATGAGCAGTTCTTC
>-|TRBV6-5|-|TRBJ1-1
CASGQLNTEAFF
TGTGCCAGCGGCCAACTGAACACTGAAGCTTTCTTT
>-|TRBV7-9|TRBD1|TRBJ2-7
CASSSEDRRYEQYF
TGTGCCAGCAGCTCCGAGGACAGGCGCTACGAGCAGTACTTC
>-|TRBV2|TRBD2|TRBJ2-7
CASSEGGNYEQYF
TGTGCCAGCAGTGAGGGAGGGAACTACGAGCAGTACTTC
>-|TRBV11-3|-|TRBJ2-1
CASSLDITGRTQNEQFF
TGTGCCAGCAGCTTAGATATTACAGGGAGGACGCAAAATGAGCAGTTCTTC
>-|TRBV28|TRBD1|TRBJ2-7
CASSLYRGIYEQYF
TGTGCCAGCAGTTTATACAGGGGGATCTACGAGCAGTACTTC
>-|TRBV6-5|-|TRBJ1-5
CASSADPGGNQPQHF
TGTGCCAGCAGCGCAGACCCAGGGGGCAATCAGCCCCAGCATTTT
>-|TRBV9|-|TRBJ2-3
CASSFTDTQYF
TGTGCCAGCAGCTTCACAGATACGCAGTATTTT
>-|TRBV9|-|TRBJ2-3
CASSGRDTQYF
TGTGCCAGCAGCGGGCGGGATACGCAGTATTTT
>once|TRBV30|TRBD1|TRBJ2-7
CAWIPPVGTGSSEQYF
TGTGCCTGGATTCCTCCTGTTGGGACAGGGAGCAGCGAGCAGTACTTC
>once|TRBV13|-|TRBJ1-4
CASSLAGPEGKLFF
TGTGCCAGCAGCTTAGCGGGGCCAGAGGGAAAACTGTTTTTT
>-|TRBV4-1|-|TRBJ2-5
CASSHQGETQYF
TGCGCCAGCAGCCATCAGGGGGAGACCCAGTACTTC
>-|TRBV4-1|-|TRBJ2-3
CASSQVVRADTQYF
TGCGCCAGCAGCCAAGTAGTGCGAGCAGATACGCAGTATTTT
>-|TRBV7-9|TRBD2|TRBJ2-5
CASSLALAGEETQYF
TGTGCCAGCAGCTTAGCCCTAGCGGGAGAAGAGACCCAGTACTTC